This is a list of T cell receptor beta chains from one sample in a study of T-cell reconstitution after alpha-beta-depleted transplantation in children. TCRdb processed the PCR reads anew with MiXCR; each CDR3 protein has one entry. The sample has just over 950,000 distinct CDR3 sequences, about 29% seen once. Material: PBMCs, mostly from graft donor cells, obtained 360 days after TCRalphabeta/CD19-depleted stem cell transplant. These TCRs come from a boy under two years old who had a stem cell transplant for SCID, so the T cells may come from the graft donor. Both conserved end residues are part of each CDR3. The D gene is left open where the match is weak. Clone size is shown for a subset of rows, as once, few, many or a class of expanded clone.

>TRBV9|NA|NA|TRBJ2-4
CASSEGLAKNIQYF
TGTGCCAGCAGCGAGGGGCTAGCCAAAAACATTCAGTACTTC
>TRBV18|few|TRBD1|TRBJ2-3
CASSPLQGATDTQYF
TGTGCCAGCTCACCGCTCCAGGGGGCCACAGATACGCAGTATTTT
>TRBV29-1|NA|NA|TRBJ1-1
CSVPTRAGTEAFF
TGCAGCGTGCCAACTCGGGCTGGCACTGAAGCTTTCTTT
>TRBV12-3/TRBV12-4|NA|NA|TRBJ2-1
CASSFFSGYDEQFF
TGTGCCAGCAGTTTTTTTTCGGGGTATGATGAGCAGTTCTTC
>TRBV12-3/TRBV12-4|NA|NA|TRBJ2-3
CASSLMGASTDTQYF
TGTGCCAGCAGTTTAATGGGGGCTAGCACAGATACGCAGTATTTT
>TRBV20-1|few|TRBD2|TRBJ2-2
CSARPGTSGTGELFF
TGCAGTGCTAGACCCGGGACTAGCGGCACCGGGGAGCTGTTTTTT
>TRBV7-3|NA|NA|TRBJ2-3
CASSTGSRDTQYF
TGTGCCAGCAGCACTGGGAGCCGGGATACGCAGTATTTT
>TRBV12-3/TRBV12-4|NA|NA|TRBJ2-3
CASSLKGDGSHTDTQYF
TGTGCCAGCAGTTTAAAGGGGGATGGGTCACACACAGATACGCAGTATTTT
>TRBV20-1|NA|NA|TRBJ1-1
CSANWGTTEAFF
TGCAGTGCTAATTGGGGGACCACTGAAGCTTTCTTT
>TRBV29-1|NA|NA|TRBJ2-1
CSVSRGGGEQFF
TGCAGCGTTTCGAGGGGTGGAGGTGAGCAGTTCTTC
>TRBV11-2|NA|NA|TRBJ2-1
CASSLTGGPLSEQFF
TGTGCCAGCAGCTTAACCGGGGGCCCCCTAAGTGAGCAGTTCTTC
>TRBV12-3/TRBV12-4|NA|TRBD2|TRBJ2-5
CASGALAGGVETQYF
TGTGCCAGCGGAGCACTAGCGGGGGGTGTCGAGACCCAGTACTTC
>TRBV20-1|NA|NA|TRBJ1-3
CSASRGRGGNTIYF
TGCAGTGCTAGTCGGGGGCGAGGTGGAAACACCATATATTTT
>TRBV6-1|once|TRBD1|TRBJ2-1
CASSLRDSNEQFF
TGTGCCAGCAGTCTTCGGGACAGCAATGAGCAGTTCTTC
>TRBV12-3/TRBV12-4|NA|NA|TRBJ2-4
CASSLGGAAKNIQYF
TGTGCCAGCAGTTTAGGCGGGGCGGCCAAAAACATTCAGTACTTC
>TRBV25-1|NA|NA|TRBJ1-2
CASSPGAAWGYTF
TGTGCCAGCTCCCCGGGGGCCGCCTGGGGCTACACCTTC
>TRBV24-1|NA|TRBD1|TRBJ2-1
CATSDTGTAYNEQFF
TGTGCCACCAGTGACACCGGGACAGCTTACAATGAGCAGTTCTTC
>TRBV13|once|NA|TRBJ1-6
CASCLGVPPLHF
TGTGCCAGCTGCTTAGGGGTACCACCCCTCCACTTT
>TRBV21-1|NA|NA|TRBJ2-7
CASSKHRDGTVDF
TGTGCCAGCAGCAAACACCGGGACGGCACCGTGGACTTC
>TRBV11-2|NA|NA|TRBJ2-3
CASSLAGWDTDTQYF
TGTGCCAGCAGCTTAGCCGGGTGGGACACAGATACGCAGTATTTT
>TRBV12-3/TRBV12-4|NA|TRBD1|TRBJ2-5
CASSLEGARRETQYF
TGTGCCAGCAGTTTAGAGGGGGCGCGAAGGGAGACCCAGTACTTC
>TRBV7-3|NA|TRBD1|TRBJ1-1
CASSSQGAATEAFF
TGTGCCAGCAGCTCCCAGGGGGCGGCAACTGAAGCTTTCTTT
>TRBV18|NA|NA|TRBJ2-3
CASSPGNRGGLDTQYF
TGTGCCAGCTCACCGGGCAATAGAGGGGGTTTGGATACGCAGTATTTT
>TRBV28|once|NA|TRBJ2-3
CASRFASTDTQYF
TGTGCCAGCAGATTCGCTAGCACAGATACGCAGTATTTT
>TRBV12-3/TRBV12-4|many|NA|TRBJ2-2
CASSLRGTGELFF
TGTGCCAGCAGTTTACGAGGAACCGGGGAGCTGTTTTTT
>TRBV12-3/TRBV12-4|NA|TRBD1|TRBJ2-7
CASSLRGTDYYEQYF
TGTGCCAGCAGTTTAAGGGGGACAGATTACTACGAGCAGTACTTC
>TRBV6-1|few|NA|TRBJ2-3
CATQVGLSTDTQYF
TGTGCCACCCAAGTGGGGTTGAGCACAGATACGCAGTATTTT
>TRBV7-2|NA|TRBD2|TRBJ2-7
CASSHRLAGAYEQYF
TGTGCCAGCAGCCATCGGTTAGCGGGGGCCTACGAGCAGTACTTC
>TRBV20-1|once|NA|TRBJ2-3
CSVRGPPTPTDTQYF
TGCAGCGTACGGGGACCGCCAACTCCCACAGATACGCAGTATTTT
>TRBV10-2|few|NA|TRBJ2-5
CASSGGAETQYF
TGCGCCAGCAGTGGTGGAGCGGAGACCCAGTACTTC
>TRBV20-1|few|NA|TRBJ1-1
CSARNGFGGTEAFF
TGCAGTGCTAGAAACGGCTTCGGGGGCACTGAAGCTTTCTTT
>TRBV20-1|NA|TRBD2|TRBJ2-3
CSARGGTSLTDTQYF
TGCAGTGCTAGGGGCGGGACTAGCCTAACAGATACGCAGTATTTT
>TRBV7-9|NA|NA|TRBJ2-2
CASSLYGHPNTGELFF
TGTGCCAGCAGCTTGTACGGCCACCCGAACACCGGGGAGCTGTTTTTT
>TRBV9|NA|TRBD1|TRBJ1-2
CASSTATGTGYGYTF
TGTGCCAGCAGCACGGCGACCGGGACAGGTTACGGCTACACCTTC
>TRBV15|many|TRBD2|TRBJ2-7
CATSRAPGLADAYEQYF
TGTGCCACCAGCAGAGCCCCGGGACTAGCGGACGCCTACGAGCAGTACTTC
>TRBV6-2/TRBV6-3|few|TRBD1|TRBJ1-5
CASSYQGGWDSQPQHF
TGTGCCAGCAGTTACCAGGGGGGCTGGGATAGTCAGCCCCAGCATTTT
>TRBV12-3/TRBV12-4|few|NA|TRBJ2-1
CASSLRAVPNEQFF
TGTGCCAGCAGTTTGAGGGCAGTCCCCAATGAGCAGTTCTTC
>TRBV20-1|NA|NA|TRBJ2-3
CSARDQNTDTQYF
TGCAGTGCTAGAGACCAGAACACAGATACGCAGTATTTT
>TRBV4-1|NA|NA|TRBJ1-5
CASSQIAKSSTNQPQHF
TGCGCCAGCAGCCAAATAGCGAAGTCCAGCACCAATCAGCCCCAGCATTTT
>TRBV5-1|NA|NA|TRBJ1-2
CASSLGATGSPYGYTF
TGCGCCAGCAGCTTGGGTGCTACAGGCAGTCCCTATGGCTACACCTTC
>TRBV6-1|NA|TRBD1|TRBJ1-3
CASSRQGPGNTIYF
TGTGCCAGCAGTCGACAGGGCCCTGGAAACACCATATATTTT
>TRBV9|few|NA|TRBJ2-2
CASSQWGELFF
TGTGCCAGCAGCCAGTGGGGGGAGCTGTTTTTT
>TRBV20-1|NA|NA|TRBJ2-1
CSATGNFNEQFF
TGCAGTGCTACCGGGAATTTCAATGAGCAGTTCTTC
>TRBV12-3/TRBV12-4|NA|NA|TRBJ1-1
CASSLVMYTEAFF
TGTGCCAGCAGTTTGGTCATGTACACTGAAGCTTTCTTT
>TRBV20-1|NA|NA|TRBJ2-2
CSAKRISSTGELFF
TGCAGTGCCAAGAGAATTTCGAGCACCGGGGAGCTGTTTTTT
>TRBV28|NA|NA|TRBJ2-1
CASSLGGTRLNEQFF
TGTGCCAGCAGTTTAGGGGGAACGAGGCTTAATGAGCAGTTCTTC